The rows below give T cell receptor beta chains drawn from one sample of a study of response to subunit inactivated influenza vaccine. TCRdb re-called the RT-PCR reads through MiXCR, storing one row per CDR3 protein. The table includes 430,000 or so distinct CDR3 sequences, roughly 9.8% detected once. Sequencing was performed on PBMCs from blood, taken about 40 days after vaccination. The receptors originated from a man aged 45-65 years who received an inactivated influenza vaccine. CDR3s include the opening cysteine and the closing phenylalanine or tryptophan. D genes are given only for firm matches. Expanded clones get a size class; other rows say once, few or many, or leave the size out.

v_gene	d_gene	len	abundance	j_gene	CDR3aa	CDR3nt
TRBV6-1	NA	15	many	TRBJ1-5	CASSAQGRRDQPQHF	TGTGCCAGCAGCGCACAGGGTCGGCGGGATCAGCCCCAGCATTTT
TRBV6-1	NA	14	NA	TRBJ1-1	CASSADNMNTEAFF	TGTGCCAGCAGCGCGGACAACATGAACACTGAAGCTTTCTTT
TRBV20-1	NA	15	many	TRBJ2-7	CSARDLRQSSYEQYF	TGCAGTGCTAGAGACCTTCGACAGAGCTCCTACGAGCAGTACTTC
TRBV27	NA	13	many	TRBJ2-3	CASSSSLADTQYF	TGTGCCAGCAGTAGTTCGCTGGCAGATACGCAGTATTTT
TRBV2	NA	14	NA	TRBJ2-7	CASSTRTRNYEQYF	TGTGCCAGCAGTACCAGGACTCGTAACTACGAGCAGTACTTC
TRBV10-2	TRBD1	15	NA	TRBJ2-1	CASRGQGARYNEQFF	TGCGCCAGCAGAGGACAGGGGGCGCGGTACAATGAGCAGTTCTTC
TRBV5-1	TRBD2	15	NA	TRBJ2-1	CASSLTSGGIDEQFF	TGCGCCAGCAGCTTGACTAGCGGGGGGATAGATGAGCAGTTCTTC
TRBV10-3	TRBD1	13	NA	TRBJ2-5	CASQTGETETQYF	TGTGCCAGCCAGACAGGGGAGACAGAGACCCAGTACTTC
TRBV20-1	TRBD1	12	few	TRBJ2-7	CSVMTGSYEQYF	TGCAGTGTGATGACAGGGTCCTACGAGCAGTACTTC
TRBV20-1	NA	11	few	TRBJ2-3	CSGDFTDTQYF	TGCAGTGGGGATTTCACAGATACGCAGTATTTT
TRBV7-2	TRBD1	15	few	TRBJ2-7	CASKNPGQGIDEQYF	TGTGCCAGTAAAAACCCGGGACAGGGGATCGACGAGCAGTACTTC
TRBV12-3/TRBV12-4	NA	15	many	TRBJ2-1	CASSFFLSSYNEQFF	TGTGCCAGCAGTTTTTTCCTAAGCTCCTACAATGAGCAGTTCTTC
TRBV5-1	NA	15	few	TRBJ2-7	CASSLAWGQAYEQYF	TGCGCCAGCAGCTTGGCCTGGGGCCAGGCCTACGAGCAGTACTTC
TRBV4-3	TRBD2	18	NA	TRBJ2-2	CASSQGLRASGHTGELFF	TGCGCCAGCAGCCAAGGGCTCCGGGCTAGCGGGCACACCGGGGAGCTGTTTTTT
TRBV29-1	NA	13	many	TRBJ1-1	CSVEGGENTEAFF	TGCAGCGTTGAAGGGGGGGAGAACACTGAAGCTTTCTTT
TRBV4-2	NA	16	few	TRBJ2-1	CASSQDWGARNDEQFF	TGTGCCAGCAGCCAAGATTGGGGGGCGCGCAACGATGAGCAGTTCTTC
TRBV2	NA	18	NA	TRBJ2-5	CASSERGDPIPYQETQYF	TGTGCCAGCAGTGAAAGGGGAGATCCAATACCGTACCAAGAGACCCAGTACTTC
TRBV5-1	NA	12	NA	TRBJ2-5	CASSLGRDGWYF	TGCGCCAGCAGCTTAGGCAGGGACGGTTGGTACTTC
TRBV4-3	TRBD1	16	few	TRBJ2-7	CASSQDMGTAPYEQYF	TGCGCCAGCAGCCAAGATATGGGGACAGCCCCCTACGAGCAGTACTTC
TRBV9	NA	15	many	TRBJ1-2	CASSADGRSNYGYTF	TGTGCCAGCAGCGCGGACGGGCGATCTAACTATGGCTACACCTTC
TRBV6-5	TRBD2	16	NA	TRBJ2-7	CASSYSPSGHSYEQYF	TGTGCCAGCAGTTACTCGCCTAGCGGACACTCCTACGAGCAGTACTTC
TRBV24-1	NA	11	many	TRBJ2-1	CATTFGGEQFF	TGTGCCACCACATTCGGAGGTGAGCAGTTCTTC
TRBV25-1	NA	17	NA	TRBJ2-3	CASSDMGLAQGTDTQYF	TGTGCCAGCAGTGATATGGGGCTAGCGCAAGGCACAGATACGCAGTATTTT
TRBV7-9	TRBD2	15	few	TRBJ2-7	CASSLTSGNTYEQYF	TGTGCCAGCAGCCTGACTAGCGGGAATACCTACGAGCAGTACTTC